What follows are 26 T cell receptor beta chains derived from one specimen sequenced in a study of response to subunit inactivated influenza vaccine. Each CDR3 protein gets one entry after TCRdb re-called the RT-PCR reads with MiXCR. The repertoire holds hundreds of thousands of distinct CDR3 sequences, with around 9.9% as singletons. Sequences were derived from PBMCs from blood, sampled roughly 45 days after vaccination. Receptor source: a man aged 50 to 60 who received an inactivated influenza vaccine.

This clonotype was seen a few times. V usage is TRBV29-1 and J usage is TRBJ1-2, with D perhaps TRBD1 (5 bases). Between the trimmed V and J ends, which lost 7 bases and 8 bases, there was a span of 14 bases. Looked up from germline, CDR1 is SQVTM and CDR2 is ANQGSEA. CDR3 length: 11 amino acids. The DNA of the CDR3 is TGCAGCGATCGTGGGGCCCAGGGCTACACCTTC. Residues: CSDRGAQGYTF. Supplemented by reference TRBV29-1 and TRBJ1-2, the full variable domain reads SAVISQKPSRDICQRGTSLTIQCQVDSQVTMMFWYRQQPGQSLTLIATANQGSEATYESGFVIDKFPISRPNLTFSTLTVSNMSPEDSSIYLCSDRGAQGYTFGSGTRLTVV.

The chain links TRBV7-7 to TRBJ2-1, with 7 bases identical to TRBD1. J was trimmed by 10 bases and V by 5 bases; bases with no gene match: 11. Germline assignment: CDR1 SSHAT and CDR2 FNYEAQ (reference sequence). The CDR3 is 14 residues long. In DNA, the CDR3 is TGTGCCAGCAGCCCCAATCACAGGGGAAACGAGCAGTTCTTC. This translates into CASSPNHRGNEQFF.

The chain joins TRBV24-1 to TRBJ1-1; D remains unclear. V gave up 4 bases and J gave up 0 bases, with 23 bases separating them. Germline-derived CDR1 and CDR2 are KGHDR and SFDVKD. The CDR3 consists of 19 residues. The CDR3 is CATSEFGLDVGGLNTEAFF. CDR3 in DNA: TGTGCCACCAGTGAATTTGGGTTGGATGTTGGAGGCTTGAACACTGAAGCTTTCTTT.

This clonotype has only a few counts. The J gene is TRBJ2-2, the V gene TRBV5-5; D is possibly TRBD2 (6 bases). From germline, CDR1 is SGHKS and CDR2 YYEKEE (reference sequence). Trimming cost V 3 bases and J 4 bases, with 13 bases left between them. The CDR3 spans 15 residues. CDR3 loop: CASSSRGWGTGELFF. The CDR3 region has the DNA TGTGCCAGCAGCTCCCGGGGGTGGGGCACCGGGGAGCTGTTTTTT.

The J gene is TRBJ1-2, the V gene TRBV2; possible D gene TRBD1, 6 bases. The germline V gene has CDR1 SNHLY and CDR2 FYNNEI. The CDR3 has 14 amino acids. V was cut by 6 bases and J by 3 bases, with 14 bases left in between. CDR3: CASSPNPGDYGYTF. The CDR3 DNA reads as TGTGCCAGCAGCCCTAACCCAGGGGACTATGGCTACACCTTC.

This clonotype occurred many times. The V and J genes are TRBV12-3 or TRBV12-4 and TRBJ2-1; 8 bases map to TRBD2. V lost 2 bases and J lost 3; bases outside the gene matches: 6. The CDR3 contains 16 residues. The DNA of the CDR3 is TGTGCCAGCAGTTTATTAGCGGGAAACCTCTACAATGAGCAGTTCTTC. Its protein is CASSLLAGNLYNEQFF.

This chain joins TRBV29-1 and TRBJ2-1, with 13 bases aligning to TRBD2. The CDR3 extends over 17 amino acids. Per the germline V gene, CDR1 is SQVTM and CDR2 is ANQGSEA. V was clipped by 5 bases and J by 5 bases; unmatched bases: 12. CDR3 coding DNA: TGCAGCGTTCTTCGAGGGGGGACTAGCGGGACTAACAATGAGCAGTTCTTC. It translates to CSVLRGGTSGTNNEQFF.

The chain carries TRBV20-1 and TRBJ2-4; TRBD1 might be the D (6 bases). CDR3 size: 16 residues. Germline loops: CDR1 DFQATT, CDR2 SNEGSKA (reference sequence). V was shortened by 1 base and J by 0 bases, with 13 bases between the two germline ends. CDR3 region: CSARAPGHIAKNIQYF. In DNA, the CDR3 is TGCAGTGCTAGAGCTCCGGGACACATAGCCAAAAACATTCAGTACTTC.

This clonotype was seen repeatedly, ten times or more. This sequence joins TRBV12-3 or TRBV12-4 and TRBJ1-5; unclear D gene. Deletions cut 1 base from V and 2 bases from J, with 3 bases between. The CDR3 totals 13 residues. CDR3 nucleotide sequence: TGTGCCAGCAGTTTAGATCGCAATCAGCCCCAGCATTTT. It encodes CASSLDRNQPQHF.

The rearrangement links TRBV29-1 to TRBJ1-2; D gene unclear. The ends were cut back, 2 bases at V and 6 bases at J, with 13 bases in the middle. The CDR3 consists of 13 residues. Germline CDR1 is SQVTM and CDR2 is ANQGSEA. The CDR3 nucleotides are TGCAGCGTTGAATACCCTCCCCAAGATGGCTACACCTTC. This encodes CSVEYPPQDGYTF. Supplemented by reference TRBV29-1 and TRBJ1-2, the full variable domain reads SAVISQKPSRDICQRGTSLTIQCQVDSQVTMMFWYRQQPGQSLTLIATANQGSEATYESGFVIDKFPISRPNLTFSTLTVSNMSPEDSSIYLCSVEYPPQDGYTFGSGTRLTVV.

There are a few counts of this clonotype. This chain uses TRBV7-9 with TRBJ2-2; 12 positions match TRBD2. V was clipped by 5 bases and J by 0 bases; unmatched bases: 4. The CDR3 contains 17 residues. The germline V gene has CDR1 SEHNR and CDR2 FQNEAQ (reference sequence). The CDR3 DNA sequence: TGTGCCAGCAGCCAGACTAGCGGGGGCCCGAACACCGGGGAGCTGTTTTTT. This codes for CASSQTSGGPNTGELFF.

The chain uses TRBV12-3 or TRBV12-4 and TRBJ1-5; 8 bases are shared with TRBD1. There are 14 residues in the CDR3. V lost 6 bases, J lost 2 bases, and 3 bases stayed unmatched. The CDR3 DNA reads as TGTGCCAGCAGCCCGGACAGGGGCAATCAGCCCCAGCATTTT. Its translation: CASSPDRGNQPQHF.

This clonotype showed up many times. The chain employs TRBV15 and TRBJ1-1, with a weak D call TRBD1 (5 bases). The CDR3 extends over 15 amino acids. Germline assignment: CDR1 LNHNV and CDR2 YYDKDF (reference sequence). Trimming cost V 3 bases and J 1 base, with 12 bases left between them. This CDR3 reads CATSSLWGRNTEAFF. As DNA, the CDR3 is TGTGCCACCAGCAGTCTCTGGGGGAGGAACACTGAAGCTTTCTTT.

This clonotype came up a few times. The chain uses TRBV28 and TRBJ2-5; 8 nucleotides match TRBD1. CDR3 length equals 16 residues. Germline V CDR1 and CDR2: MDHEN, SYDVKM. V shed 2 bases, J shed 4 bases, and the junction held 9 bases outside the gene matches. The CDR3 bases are TGTGCCAGCAGTTTACTGGCAGGGGGCCGTGGAGAGACCCAGTACTTC. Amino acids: CASSLLAGGRGETQYF.

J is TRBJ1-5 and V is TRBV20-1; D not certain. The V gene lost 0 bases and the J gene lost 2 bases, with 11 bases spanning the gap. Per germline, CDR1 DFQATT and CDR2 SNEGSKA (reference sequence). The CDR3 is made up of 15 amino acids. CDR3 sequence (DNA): TGCAGTGCTAGAGATTTCCGGAGGGGCAATCAGCCCCAGCATTTT. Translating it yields CSARDFRRGNQPQHF.

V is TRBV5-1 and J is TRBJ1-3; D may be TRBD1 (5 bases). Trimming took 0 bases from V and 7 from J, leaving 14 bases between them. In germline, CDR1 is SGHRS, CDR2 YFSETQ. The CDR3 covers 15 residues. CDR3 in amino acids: CASSLGDGGRNTIYF. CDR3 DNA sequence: TGCGCCAGCAGCTTGGGAGACGGGGGGAGGAACACCATATATTTT.

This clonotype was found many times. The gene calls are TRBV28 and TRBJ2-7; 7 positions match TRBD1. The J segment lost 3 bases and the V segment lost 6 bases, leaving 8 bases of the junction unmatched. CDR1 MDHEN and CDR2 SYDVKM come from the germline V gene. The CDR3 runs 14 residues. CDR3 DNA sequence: TGTGCCAGCAGGCCTACAGGGGCCGGCTACGAGCAGTACTTC. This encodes CASRPTGAGYEQYF.

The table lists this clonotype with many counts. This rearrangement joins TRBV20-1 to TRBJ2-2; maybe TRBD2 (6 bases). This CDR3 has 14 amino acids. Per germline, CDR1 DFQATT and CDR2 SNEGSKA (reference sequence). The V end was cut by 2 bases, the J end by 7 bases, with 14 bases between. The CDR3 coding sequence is TGCAGTGCTAGACCCGGATCTAGCGTCGGGGAGCTGTTTTTT. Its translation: CSARPGSSVGELFF.

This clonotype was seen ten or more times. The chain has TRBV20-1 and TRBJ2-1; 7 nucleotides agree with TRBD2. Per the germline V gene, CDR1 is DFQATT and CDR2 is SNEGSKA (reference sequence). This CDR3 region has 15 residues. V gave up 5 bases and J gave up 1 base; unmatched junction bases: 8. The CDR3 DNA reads TGCAGTGCTGCCCAGCGGGGCCTTTCCTACAATGAGCAGTTCTTC. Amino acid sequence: CSAAQRGLSYNEQFF.

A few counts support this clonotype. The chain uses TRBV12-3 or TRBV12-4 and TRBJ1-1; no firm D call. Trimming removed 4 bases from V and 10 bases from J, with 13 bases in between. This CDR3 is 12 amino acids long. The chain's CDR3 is CASSSAGYRAFF. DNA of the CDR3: TGTGCCAGCAGTTCCGCCGGCTACCGAGCTTTCTTT.

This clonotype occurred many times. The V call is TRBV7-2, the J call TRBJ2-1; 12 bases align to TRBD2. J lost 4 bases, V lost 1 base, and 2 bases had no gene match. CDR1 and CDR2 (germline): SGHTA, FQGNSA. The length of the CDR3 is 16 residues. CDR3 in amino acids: CASSLVGLAGYNEQFF. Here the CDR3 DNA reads TGTGCCAGCAGCTTAGTAGGACTAGCGGGATACAATGAGCAGTTCTTC. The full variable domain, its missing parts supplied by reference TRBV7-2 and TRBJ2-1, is GAGVSQSPSNKVTEKGKDVELRCDPISGHTALYWYRQSLGQGLEFLIYFQGNSAPDKSGLPSDRFSAERTGGSVSTLTIQRTQQEDSAVYLCASSLVGLAGYNEQFFGPGTRLTVL.

CDR3 in DNA: TGTGCCAGCAGCTTAGCGAGCCCCGGGTCTAGCGGGAATTTTGATACGCAGTATTTT. Amino acid sequence: CASSLASPGSSGNFDTQYF. The chain has TRBV7-6 and TRBJ2-3, with 9 positions matching TRBD2. CDR1 SGHVS and CDR2 FNYEAQ come from the germline V gene. V trimming: 0 bases; J trimming: 6 bases; junction bases outside the gene matches: 16. The CDR3 is 19 amino acids.

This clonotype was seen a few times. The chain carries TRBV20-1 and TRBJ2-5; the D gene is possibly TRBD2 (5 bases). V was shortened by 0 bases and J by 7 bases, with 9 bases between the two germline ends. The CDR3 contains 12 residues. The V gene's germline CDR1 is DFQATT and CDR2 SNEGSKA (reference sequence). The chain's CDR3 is CSARDHRGTQYF. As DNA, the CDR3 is TGCAGTGCTAGAGATCATCGGGGGACCCAGTACTTC.

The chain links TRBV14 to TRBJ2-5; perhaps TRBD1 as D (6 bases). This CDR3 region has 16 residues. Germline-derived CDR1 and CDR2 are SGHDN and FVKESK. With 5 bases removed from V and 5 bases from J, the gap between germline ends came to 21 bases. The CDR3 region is CASSSLRDTSRETQYF. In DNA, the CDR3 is TGTGCCAGCAGCTCCCTCCGGGACACTTCGCGGGAGACCCAGTACTTC.

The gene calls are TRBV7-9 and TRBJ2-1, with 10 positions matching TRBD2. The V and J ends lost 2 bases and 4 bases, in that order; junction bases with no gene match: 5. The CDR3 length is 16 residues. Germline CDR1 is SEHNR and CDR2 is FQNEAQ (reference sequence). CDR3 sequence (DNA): TGTGCCAGCAGCTTAATGCAAGCGGGGGGGTACAATGAGCAGTTCTTC. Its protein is CASSLMQAGGYNEQFF.

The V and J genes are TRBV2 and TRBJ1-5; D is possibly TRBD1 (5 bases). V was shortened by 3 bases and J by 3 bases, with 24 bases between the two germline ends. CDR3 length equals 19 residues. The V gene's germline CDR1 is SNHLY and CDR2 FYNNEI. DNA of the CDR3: TGTGCCAGCAGTGATATAAACTCGGGGCGGACAACTGACAATCAGCCCCAGCATTTT. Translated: CASSDINSGRTTDNQPQHF.